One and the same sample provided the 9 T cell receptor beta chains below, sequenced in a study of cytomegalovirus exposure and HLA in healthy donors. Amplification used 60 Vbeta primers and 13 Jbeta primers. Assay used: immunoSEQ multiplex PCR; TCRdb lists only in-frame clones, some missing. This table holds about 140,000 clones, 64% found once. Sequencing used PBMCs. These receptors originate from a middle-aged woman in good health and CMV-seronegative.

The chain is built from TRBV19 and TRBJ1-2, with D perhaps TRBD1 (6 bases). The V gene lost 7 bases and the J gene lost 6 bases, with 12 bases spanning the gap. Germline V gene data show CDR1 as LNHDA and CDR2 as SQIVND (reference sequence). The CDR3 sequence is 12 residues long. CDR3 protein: CASTDRIHGYTF. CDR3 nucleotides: TGTGCCAGTACGGACAGAATTCATGGCTACACCTTC.

The CDR3 is CASSTGDTGELFF. The CDR3 DNA reads as TGTGCCAGCAGCACGGGGGACACCGGGGAGCTGTTTTTT. The chain joins TRBV28 to TRBJ2-2; the D gene is possibly TRBD2 (6 bases). Germline CDR1 and CDR2: MDHEN and SYDVKM. CDR3 length: 13 residues. V shed 6 bases and J shed 3 bases, with 8 bases lying between them.

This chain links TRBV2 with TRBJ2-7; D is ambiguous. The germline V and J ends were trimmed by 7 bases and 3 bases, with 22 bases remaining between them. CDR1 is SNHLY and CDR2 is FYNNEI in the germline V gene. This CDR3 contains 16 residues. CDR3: CASNQMTAEEDYEQYF. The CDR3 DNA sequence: TGTGCCAGCAACCAGATGACCGCCGAGGAAGACTACGAGCAGTACTTC. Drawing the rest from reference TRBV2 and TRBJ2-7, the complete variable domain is EPEVTQTPSHQVTQMGQEVILRCVPISNHLYFYWYRQILGQKVEFLVSFYNNEISEKSEIFDDQFSVERPDGSNFTLKIRSTKLEDSAMYFCASNQMTAEEDYEQYFGPGTRLTVT.

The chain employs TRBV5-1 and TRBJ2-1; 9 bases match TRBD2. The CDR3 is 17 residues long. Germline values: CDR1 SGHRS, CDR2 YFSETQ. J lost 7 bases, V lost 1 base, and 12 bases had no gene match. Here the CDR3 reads CASSLIGAGGSRNEQFF. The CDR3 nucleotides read TGCGCCAGCAGCTTGATTGGAGCGGGGGGCTCGAGAAATGAGCAGTTCTTC.

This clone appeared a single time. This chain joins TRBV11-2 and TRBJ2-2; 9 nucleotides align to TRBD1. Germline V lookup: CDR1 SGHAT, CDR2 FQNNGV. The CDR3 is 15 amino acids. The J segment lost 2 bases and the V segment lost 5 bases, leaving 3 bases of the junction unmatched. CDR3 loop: CASSRGQGNTGELFF. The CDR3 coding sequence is TGTGCCAGCAGCCGGGGACAGGGTAACACCGGGGAGCTGTTTTTT.

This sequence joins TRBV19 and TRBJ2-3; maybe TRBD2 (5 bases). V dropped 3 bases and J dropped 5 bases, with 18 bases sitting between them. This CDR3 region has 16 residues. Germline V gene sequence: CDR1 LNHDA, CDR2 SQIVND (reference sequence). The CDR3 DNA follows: TGTGCCAGTAGTATTGAGGGCTCCCCCCACGGAGATACGCAGTATTTT. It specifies CASSIEGSPHGDTQYF.

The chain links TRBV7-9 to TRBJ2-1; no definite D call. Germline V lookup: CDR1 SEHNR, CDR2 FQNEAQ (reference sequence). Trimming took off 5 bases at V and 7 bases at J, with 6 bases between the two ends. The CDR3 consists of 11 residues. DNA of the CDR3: TGTGCCAGCAGCCCGCGGAATGAGCAGTTCTTC. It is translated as CASSPRNEQFF.

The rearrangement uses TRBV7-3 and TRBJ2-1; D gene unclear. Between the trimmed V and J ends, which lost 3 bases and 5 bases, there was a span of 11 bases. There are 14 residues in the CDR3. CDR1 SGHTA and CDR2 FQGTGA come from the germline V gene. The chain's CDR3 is CASSFTSTDNEQFF. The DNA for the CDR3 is TGTGCCAGCAGCTTCACCTCTACAGACAATGAGCAGTTCTTC.

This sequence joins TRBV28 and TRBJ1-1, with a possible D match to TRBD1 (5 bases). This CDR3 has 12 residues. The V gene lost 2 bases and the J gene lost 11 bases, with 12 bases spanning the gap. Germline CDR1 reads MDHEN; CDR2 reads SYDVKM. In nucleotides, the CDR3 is TGTGCCAGCAGTTTAGGGGCCGGGCCGGCTTTCTTT. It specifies CASSLGAGPAFF.